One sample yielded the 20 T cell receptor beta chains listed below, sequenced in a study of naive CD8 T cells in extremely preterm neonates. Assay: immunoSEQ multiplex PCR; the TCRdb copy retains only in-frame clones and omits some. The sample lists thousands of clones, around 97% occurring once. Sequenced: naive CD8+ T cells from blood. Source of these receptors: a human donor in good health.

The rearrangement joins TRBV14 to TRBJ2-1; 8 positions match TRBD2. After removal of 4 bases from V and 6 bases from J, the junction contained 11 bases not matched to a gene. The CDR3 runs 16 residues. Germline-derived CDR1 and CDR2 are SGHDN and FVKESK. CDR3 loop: CASSPQVAGNSNEQFF. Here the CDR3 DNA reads TGTGCCAGCAGCCCCCAGGTAGCGGGAAATTCCAATGAGCAGTTCTTC.

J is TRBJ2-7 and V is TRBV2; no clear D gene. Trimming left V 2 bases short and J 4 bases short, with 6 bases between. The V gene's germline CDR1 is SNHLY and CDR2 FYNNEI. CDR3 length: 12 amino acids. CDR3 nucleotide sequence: TGTGCCAGCAGTGAACTCAGTTACGAGCAGTACTTC. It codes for CASSELSYEQYF.

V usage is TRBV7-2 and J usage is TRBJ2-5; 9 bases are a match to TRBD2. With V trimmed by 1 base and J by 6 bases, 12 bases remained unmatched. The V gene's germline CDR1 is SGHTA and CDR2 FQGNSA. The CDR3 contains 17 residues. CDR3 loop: CASSLGPSAGGLQTQYF. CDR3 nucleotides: TGTGCCAGCAGCTTAGGCCCCAGTGCGGGGGGGCTTCAGACCCAGTACTTC.

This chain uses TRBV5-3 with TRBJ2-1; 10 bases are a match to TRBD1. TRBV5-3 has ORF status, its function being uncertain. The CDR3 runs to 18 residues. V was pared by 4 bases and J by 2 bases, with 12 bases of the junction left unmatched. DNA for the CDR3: TGTGCCAGAAGCCCCCTACCGGAGACAGGGGGCCCCTACAATGAGCAGTTCTTC. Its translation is CARSPLPETGGPYNEQFF.

The CDR3, as DNA: TGTGCCAGCAGCTTAGCCGGGACTAGCGGGGCGTACGAGCAGTACTTC. Translated, it gives CASSLAGTSGAYEQYF. The chain links TRBV7-9 to TRBJ2-7; 13 nucleotides match TRBD2. The CDR3 runs 16 residues. V shed 0 bases, J shed 4 bases, and the junction held 3 bases outside the gene matches. Germline assignment: CDR1 SEHNR and CDR2 FQNEAQ (reference sequence).

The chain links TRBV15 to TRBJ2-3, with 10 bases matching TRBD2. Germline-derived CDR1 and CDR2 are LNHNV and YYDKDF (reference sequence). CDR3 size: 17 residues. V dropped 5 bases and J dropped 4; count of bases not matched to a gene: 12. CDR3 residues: CATSPGLAARWADTQYF. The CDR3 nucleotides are TGTGCCACCAGCCCCGGACTAGCGGCTAGGTGGGCAGATACGCAGTATTTT.

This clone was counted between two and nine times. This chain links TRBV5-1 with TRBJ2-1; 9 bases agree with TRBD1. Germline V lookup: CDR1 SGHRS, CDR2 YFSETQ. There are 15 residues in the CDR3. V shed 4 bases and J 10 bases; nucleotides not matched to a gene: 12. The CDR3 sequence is CASSPGTGRVTEQFF. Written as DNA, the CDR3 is TGCGCCAGCAGCCCGGGGACAGGGAGGGTCACCGAGCAGTTCTTC.

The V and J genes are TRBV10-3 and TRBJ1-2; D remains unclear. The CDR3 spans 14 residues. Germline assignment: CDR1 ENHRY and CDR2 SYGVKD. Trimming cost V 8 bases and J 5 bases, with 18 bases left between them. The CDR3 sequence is CAIYGTGGVYGYTF. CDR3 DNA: TGTGCCATCTACGGCACGGGAGGAGTATATGGCTACACCTTC.

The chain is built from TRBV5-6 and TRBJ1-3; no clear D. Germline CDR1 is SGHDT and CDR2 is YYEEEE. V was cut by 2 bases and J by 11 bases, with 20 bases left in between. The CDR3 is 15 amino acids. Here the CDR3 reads CASSFRALMGASIYF. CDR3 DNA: TGTGCCAGCAGCTTTCGGGCTCTGATGGGAGCCTCCATATATTTT.

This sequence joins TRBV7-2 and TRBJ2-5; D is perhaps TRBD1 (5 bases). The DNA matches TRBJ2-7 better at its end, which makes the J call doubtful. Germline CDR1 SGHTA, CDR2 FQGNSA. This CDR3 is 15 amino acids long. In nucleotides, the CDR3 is TGTGCCAGCAGCGCCCAGGGCGCCGGCCTGGACGAGCAGTACTTC. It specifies CASSAQGAGLDEQYF.

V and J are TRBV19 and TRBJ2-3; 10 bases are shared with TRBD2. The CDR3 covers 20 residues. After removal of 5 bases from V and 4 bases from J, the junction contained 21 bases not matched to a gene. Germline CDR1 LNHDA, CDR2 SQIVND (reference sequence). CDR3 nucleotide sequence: TGTGCCAGTAGTTCCCTACCGGGACTAGCGCGCCTTGGGGCGCCAGATACGCAGTATTTT. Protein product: CASSSLPGLARLGAPDTQYF.

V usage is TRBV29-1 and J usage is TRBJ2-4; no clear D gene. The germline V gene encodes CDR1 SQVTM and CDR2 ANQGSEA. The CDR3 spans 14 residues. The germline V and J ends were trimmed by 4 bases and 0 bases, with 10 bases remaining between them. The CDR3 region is CSVVGRLAKNIQYF. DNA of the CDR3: TGCAGCGTTGTTGGCAGATTAGCCAAAAACATTCAGTACTTC.

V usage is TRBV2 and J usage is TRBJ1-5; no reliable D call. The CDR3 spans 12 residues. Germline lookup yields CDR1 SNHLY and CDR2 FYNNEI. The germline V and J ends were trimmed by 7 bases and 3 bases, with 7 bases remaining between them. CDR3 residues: CASNEDNQPQHF. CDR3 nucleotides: TGTGCCAGCAACGAGGACAATCAGCCCCAGCATTTT.

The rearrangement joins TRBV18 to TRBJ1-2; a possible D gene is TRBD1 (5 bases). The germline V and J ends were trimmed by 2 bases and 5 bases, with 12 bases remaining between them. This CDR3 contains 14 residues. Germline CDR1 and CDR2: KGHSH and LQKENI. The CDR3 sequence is CASSPGGVSYGYTF. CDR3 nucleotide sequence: TGTGCCAGCTCACCAGGGGGGGTCAGTTATGGCTACACCTTC.

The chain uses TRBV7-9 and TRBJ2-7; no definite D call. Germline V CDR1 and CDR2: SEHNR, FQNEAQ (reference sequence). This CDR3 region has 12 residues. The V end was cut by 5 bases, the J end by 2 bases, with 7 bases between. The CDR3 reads CASSPAAYEQYF. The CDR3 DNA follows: TGTGCCAGCAGCCCGGCGGCCTACGAGCAGTACTTC.

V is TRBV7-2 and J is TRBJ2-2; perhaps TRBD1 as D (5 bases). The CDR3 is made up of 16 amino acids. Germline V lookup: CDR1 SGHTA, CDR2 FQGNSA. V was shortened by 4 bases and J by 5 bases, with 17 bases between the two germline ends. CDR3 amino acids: CASSSYSGIGTGELFF. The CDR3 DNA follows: TGTGCCAGCAGCTCATATTCAGGGATCGGTACCGGGGAGCTGTTTTTT.

CDR3 in amino acids: CSVPRGQGIGVYGYTF. The CDR3 DNA reads as TGCAGCGTTCCTCGGGGACAAGGGATAGGCGTCTATGGCTACACCTTC. The rearrangement links TRBV29-1 to TRBJ1-2; D is perhaps TRBD1 (6 bases). The V end was cut by 5 bases, the J end by 4 bases, with 23 bases between. In germline, CDR1 is SQVTM, CDR2 ANQGSEA. This CDR3 comprises 16 residues.

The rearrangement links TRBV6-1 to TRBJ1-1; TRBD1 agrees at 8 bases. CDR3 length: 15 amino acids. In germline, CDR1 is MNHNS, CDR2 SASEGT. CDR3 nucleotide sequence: TGTGCGAGTGACAGGGGCTATAAGGGTAACACTGAAGCTTTCTTT. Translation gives CASDRGYKGNTEAFF.

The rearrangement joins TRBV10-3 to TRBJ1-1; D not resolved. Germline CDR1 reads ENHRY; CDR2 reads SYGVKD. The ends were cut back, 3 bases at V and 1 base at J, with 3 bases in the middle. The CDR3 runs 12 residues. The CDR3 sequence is CAISDGNTEAFF. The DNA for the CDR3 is TGTGCCATCAGTGACGGGAACACTGAAGCTTTCTTT.

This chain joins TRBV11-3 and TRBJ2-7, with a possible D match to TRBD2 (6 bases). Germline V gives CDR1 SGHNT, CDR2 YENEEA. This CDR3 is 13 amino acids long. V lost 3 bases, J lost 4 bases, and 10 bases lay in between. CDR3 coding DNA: TGTGCCAGCAGCTTCGGGACTGAGTACGAGCAGTACTTC. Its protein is CASSFGTEYEQYF.